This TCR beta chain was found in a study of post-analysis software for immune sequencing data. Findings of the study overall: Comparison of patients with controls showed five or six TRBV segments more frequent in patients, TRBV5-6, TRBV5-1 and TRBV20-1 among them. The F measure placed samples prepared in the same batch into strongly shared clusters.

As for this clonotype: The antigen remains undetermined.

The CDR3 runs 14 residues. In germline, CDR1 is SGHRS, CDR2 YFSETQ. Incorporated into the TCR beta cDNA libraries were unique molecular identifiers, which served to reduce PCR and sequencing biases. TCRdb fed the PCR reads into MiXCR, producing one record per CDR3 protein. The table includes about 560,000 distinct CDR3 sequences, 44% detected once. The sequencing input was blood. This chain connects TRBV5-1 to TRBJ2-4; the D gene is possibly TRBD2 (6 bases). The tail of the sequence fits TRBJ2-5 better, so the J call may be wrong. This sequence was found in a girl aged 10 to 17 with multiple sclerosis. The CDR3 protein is CASSSGDPQETQYF. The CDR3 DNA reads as TGCGCCAGCAGCTCGGGGGACCCCCAAGAGACCCAGTACTTC.